One T cell receptor (beta chain) is described in this entry. The CDR3 is made up of 15 amino acids. Trimming cost V 2 bases and J 8 bases; bases outside gene matches: 8. Germline values: CDR1 LNHNV, CDR2 YYDKDF (reference sequence). Researchers ran the PCR with 60 Vbeta and 13 Jbeta primers. Profiling relied on immunoSEQ multiplex PCR, and the TCRdb table lists in-frame clones only, not all of them. This sample has 150,000 to 200,000 clones, with about 80% found just once. The data belong to a study of cytomegalovirus exposure and HLA in healthy donors. The sequenced material came from PBMCs. The sequence derives from a woman younger than 45 in good health and CMV-seronegative. The chain has TRBV15 and TRBJ1-4; 7 bases are a match to TRBD1. CDR3 in amino acids: CATSRMTGQGEKLFF. The CDR3 nucleotides read TGTGCCACCAGCAGAATGACAGGGCAAGGGGAAAAACTGTTTTTT. Supplemented by reference TRBV15 and TRBJ1-4, the full variable domain reads DAMVIQNPRYQVTQFGKPVTLSCSQTLNHNVMYWYQQKSSQAPKLLFHYYDKDFNNEADTPDNFQSRRPNTSFCFLDIRSPGLGDTAMYLCATSRMTGQGEKLFFGSGTQLSVL.